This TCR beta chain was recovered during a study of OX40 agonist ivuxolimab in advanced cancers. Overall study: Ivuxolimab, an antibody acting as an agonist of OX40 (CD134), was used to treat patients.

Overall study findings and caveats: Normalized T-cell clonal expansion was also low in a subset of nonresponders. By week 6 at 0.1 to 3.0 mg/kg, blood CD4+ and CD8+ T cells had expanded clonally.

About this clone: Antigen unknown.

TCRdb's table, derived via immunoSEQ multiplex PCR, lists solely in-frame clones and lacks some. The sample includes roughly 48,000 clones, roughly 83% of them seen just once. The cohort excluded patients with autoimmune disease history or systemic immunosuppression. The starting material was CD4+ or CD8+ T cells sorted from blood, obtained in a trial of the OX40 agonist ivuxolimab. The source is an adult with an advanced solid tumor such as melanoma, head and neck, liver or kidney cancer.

The CDR3 DNA is TGTGCCAGCAGTTTAATTGCGGGAGCGAACACCGGGGAGCTGTTTTTT. It encodes CASSLIAGANTGELFF. The gene calls are TRBV27 and TRBJ2-2; 7 bases are a match to TRBD2. Germline CDR1 and CDR2: MNHEY and SMNVEV (reference sequence). The V gene end was trimmed by 2 bases and the J gene end by 0 bases; junction bases not matched to a gene: 3. The CDR3 sequence is 16 residues long.